The present T cell receptor beta chain was sequenced within a study of T cells in Graves' hyperthyroidism and ophthalmopathy. Study in general: Any treatment followed the collection of peripheral blood at initial diagnosis.

Not enrolled were patients with uncontrolled infection, other autoimmune disease, pregnancy or lactation. Clinical symptoms, serum thyroxine and TRAb, thyroid ultrasound and orbital computed tomography together formed the diagnostic basis. Amplified regions were TCR beta CDR3 sequences from RNA transcripts. HTBI primers were the set used in a first-round RT-PCR of the TCR CDR3. TCRdb re-derived calls from the multiplex PCR reads in MiXCR, one entry per CDR3 protein. The table shows over 90,000 distinct CDR3 sequences, with roughly 50% occurring only once. The sample taken for sequencing was blood. The receptor was derived from a middle-aged man with Graves' hyperthyroidism.

CDR3 coding DNA: TGTGCCAGCAGCTGGAAGGTGGAGACCCAGTACTTC. It codes for CASSWKVETQYF. This chain links TRBV7-2 with TRBJ2-5; D is uncertain. V shed 4 bases and J shed 5 bases, with 8 bases lying between them. Germline values: CDR1 SGHTA, CDR2 FQGNSA. This CDR3 has 12 residues.